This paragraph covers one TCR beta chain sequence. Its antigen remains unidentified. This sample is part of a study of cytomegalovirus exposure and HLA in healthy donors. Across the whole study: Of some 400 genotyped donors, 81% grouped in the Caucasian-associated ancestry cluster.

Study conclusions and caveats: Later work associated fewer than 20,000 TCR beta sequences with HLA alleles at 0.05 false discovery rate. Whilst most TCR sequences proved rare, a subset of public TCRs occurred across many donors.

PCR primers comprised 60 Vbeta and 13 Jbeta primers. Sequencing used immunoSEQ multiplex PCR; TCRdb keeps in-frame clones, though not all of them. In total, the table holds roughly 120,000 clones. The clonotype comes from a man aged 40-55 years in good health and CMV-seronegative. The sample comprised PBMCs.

In DNA, the CDR3 is TGTGCCACCCTAAGGACAGGGAGCTCCTACGAGCAGTACTTC. It yields the protein CATLRTGSSYEQYF. The chain carries TRBV6-5 and TRBJ2-7, with 8 bases matching TRBD1. V lost 10 bases to trimming and J lost 0 bases; unmatched junction nucleotides: 8. Germline V gene data show CDR1 as MNHEY and CDR2 as SVGAGI. The CDR3 consists of 14 residues.